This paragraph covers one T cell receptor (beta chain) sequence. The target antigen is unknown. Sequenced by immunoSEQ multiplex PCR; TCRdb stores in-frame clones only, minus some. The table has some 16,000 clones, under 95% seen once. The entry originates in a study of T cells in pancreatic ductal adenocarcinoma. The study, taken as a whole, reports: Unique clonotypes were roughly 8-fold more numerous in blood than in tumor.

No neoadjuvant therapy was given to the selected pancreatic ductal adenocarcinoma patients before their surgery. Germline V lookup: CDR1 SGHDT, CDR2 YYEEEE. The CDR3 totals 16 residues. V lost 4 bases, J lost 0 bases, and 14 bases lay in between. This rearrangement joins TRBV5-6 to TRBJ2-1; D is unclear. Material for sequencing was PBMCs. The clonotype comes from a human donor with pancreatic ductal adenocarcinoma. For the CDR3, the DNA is TGTGCCAGCAGCGGGGAACCGGCCGGCTCCTACAATGAGCAGTTCTTC. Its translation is CASSGEPAGSYNEQFF.